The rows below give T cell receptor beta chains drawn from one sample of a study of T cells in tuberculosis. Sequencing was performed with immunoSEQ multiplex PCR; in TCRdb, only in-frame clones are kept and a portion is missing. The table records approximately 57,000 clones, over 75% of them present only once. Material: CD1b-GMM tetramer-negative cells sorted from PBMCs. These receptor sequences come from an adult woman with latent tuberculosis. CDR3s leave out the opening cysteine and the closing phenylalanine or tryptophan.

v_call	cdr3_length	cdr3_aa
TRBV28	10	ASSLYGQPQH
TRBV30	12	AWRMEAYSYEQY
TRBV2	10	ASSKETGELF
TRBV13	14	ASSLVDGGSYNEQF
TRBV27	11	ASSLRRNYEQY
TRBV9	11	ASSVQGGDGYT
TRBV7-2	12	ASSLGQEVGTQY
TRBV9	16	ASSSLPTSGKSTDTQY
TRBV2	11	ASTPAGVETQY
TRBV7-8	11	ASSLEGFGGYT
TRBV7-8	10	ASSLYREEAF
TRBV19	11	ASRNRGNYGYT
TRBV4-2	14	ASSQDPWQGADEQY
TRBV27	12	ASSSTGAASPLH
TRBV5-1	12	ASSSGQLNEKLF
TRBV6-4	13	ASSERGGSYNEQF
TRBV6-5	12	ASSIDRAGNTIY
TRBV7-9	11	ASKVGEDYEQY
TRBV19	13	ASSFDRSSGNTIY
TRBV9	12	ASSVGTVSNEQY
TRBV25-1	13	ASSEFRGSHTEAF
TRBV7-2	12	ASSFPGTPRSGF
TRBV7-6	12	ASSLSEGTDTQY
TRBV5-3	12	ARSLDRGYTEAF
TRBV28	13	ASSFPSEGDQPQH
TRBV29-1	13	SVELWDSANYGYT
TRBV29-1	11	SVVMGRRNEQF
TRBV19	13	ASSPLGTSGQSEF
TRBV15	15	ATSIRRVGLSGNTIY
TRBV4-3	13	ASSQRTGLGNTIY
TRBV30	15	AWSAPGTGTGDYGYT
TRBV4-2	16	ASSQEVLTSGNTGELF
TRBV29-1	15	SVDRQGARGANTEAF
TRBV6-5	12	ASRQSVSGNTIY
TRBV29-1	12	SVERPLFPDTQY
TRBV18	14	ASSPARGLGTDTQY
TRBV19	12	ASSKDREVRGYT
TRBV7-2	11	ASSASSGYEQY
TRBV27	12	ASSLSGLVDTQY
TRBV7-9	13	ASSLSWQGGTEAF
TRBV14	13	ASSQEGRGNTEAF
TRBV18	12	ASSRLAGWDTQY
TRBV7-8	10	ASSSRNQPQH
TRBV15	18	ATSRVLGGTGELSNQPQH
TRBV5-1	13	ASSRDRADTDTQY
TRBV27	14	ASSPSTGGSNQPQH
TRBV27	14	ASSLSPQGSNYGYT
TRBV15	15	ATSRSKQLLAKNIQY
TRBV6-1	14	ASSEVDSGGAETQY